Shown below are 22 T cell receptor beta chains from a single sample sequenced in a study of STAT5B mutations in CD4+ large granular lymphocyte leukemia. This table comes from immunoSEQ multiplex PCR, and its TCRdb copy is limited to in-frame clones, with some not included. The sample yields roughly 4,300 clones, about four fifths seen once. The sequenced material came from PBMCs. Source of these receptors: a man in his sixties or seventies with CD4+ T-cell large granular lymphocyte leukemia.

This chain joins TRBV7-2 and TRBJ2-3, with 7 bases aligning to TRBD2. This CDR3 has 15 residues. In germline, CDR1 is SGHTA, CDR2 FQGNSA. The junction had 4 bases not matched to a gene; V was cut back by 4 bases and J by 0 bases. The CDR3 here is CASSWGGRSTDTQYF. The CDR3 nucleotides are TGTGCCAGCAGCTGGGGGGGAAGGAGCACAGATACGCAGTATTTT.

This clone showed up just a few times. The chain has TRBV27 and TRBJ2-7; D gene ambiguous. Germline values: CDR1 MNHEY, CDR2 SMNVEV (reference sequence). This CDR3 has 12 residues. The V end was cut by 5 bases, the J end by 5 bases, with 10 bases between. CDR3 loop: CASSPGLDEQYF. The CDR3 bases are TGTGCCAGCAGTCCTGGGCTCGACGAGCAGTACTTC.

The V and J genes are TRBV7-6 and TRBJ2-3, with unresolved D. V was shortened by 1 base and J by 0 bases, with 8 bases between the two germline ends. The CDR3 is 15 residues long. CDR1 and CDR2 (germline): SGHVS, FNYEAQ. The CDR3 nucleotides read TGTGCCAGCAGCTTAGGGCAAGAAAGCACAGATACGCAGTATTTT. Amino acid sequence: CASSLGQESTDTQYF.

The chain employs TRBV2 and TRBJ2-7; 8 nucleotides align to TRBD2. CDR1 is SNHLY, CDR2 FYNNEI, per germline. The CDR3 has 16 amino acids. Trimming took 0 bases from V and 1 from J; bases not matched to a gene: 5. The CDR3 coding sequence is TGTGCCAGCAGTGAAGCTGGGATAGCGGGGTCCTACGAGCAGTACTTC. Translation: CASSEAGIAGSYEQYF.

J is TRBJ2-1 and V is TRBV7-3; the match to TRBD2 covers 13 bases. The junction had 5 bases not matched to a gene; V was cut back by 0 bases and J by 3 bases. The CDR3 contains 18 residues. Germline CDR1 reads SGHTA; CDR2 reads FQGTGA. CDR3 residues: CASSLTVGLAGDYNEQFF. DNA for the CDR3: TGTGCCAGCAGCTTAACAGTCGGACTAGCGGGAGACTACAATGAGCAGTTCTTC.

This clone is medium-sized (0.01 to 0.1%). The V call is TRBV5-8, the J call TRBJ2-7, with D tentatively TRBD1 (6 bases). Germline V gene sequence: CDR1 SGHTS, CDR2 YDEGEE. With 4 bases removed from V and 3 bases from J, the gap between germline ends came to 8 bases. The CDR3 totals 12 residues. The CDR3 DNA reads as TGTGCCAGCAGCGGACAGAACTACGAGCAGTACTTC. Amino acid sequence: CASSGQNYEQYF.

The V call is TRBV6-1, the J call TRBJ2-7, with 16 bases identical to TRBD2. V lost 3 bases to trimming and J lost 3 bases; unmatched junction nucleotides: 2. This CDR3 spans 16 amino acids. In germline, CDR1 is MNHNS, CDR2 SASEGT. This chain's CDR3 is CASSEGLAGGDYEQYF. CDR3 bases: TGTGCCAGCAGTGAGGGACTAGCGGGGGGGGACTACGAGCAGTACTTC.

This sequence joins TRBV27 and TRBJ1-5; D unclear. The CDR3 length is 14 residues. Trimming pared 4 bases from V and 2 bases from J, leaving 9 bases between. In germline, CDR1 is MNHEY, CDR2 SMNVEV (reference sequence). Here the CDR3 reads CASSSLNGNQPQHF. The DNA for the CDR3 is TGTGCCAGCAGTTCCCTAAACGGCAATCAGCCCCAGCATTTT.

V and J are TRBV6-1 and TRBJ2-7; 7 bases align to TRBD2. J gave up 0 bases and V 8 bases, and 10 bases lay outside the gene matches. CDR1 is MNHNS, CDR2 SASEGT, per germline. The CDR3 is 15 amino acids. The CDR3 protein is CASRRGVQSSYEQYF. DNA of the CDR3: TGTGCCAGCCGCCGGGGGGTCCAAAGCTCCTACGAGCAGTACTTC.

The gene calls are TRBV7-8 and TRBJ1-2; a possible D gene is TRBD1 (6 bases). CDR1 SGHVS and CDR2 FQNEAQ come from the germline V gene. Trimming stripped 1 base from V and 6 bases from J, with 12 bases between. The CDR3 is 14 residues long. The CDR3 coding sequence is TGTGCCAGCAGCTTAGGGCAGGGGACTGATGGCTACACCTTC. Protein sequence: CASSLGQGTDGYTF.

V is TRBV4-2 and J is TRBJ2-7; the match to TRBD2 covers 9 bases. V was clipped by 0 bases and J by 5 bases; unmatched bases: 5. The germline gives CDR1 LGHNA, CDR2 YNFKEQ. This CDR3 has 15 amino acids. The CDR3, as DNA: TGTGCCAGCAGCCAAGAATTAGCGGGAGTCGACGAGCAGTACTTC. It yields the protein CASSQELAGVDEQYF.

The chain employs TRBV6-1 and TRBJ2-2; D assignment may be TRBD1 or TRBD2 (6 bases each). This CDR3 spans 16 amino acids. Per the germline V gene, CDR1 is MNHNS and CDR2 is SASEGT. V dropped 4 bases and J dropped 3 bases, with 15 bases sitting between them. The CDR3 spells CASSVRVRGHTGELFF. The CDR3 nucleotides read TGTGCCAGCAGTGTAAGGGTTCGGGGGCACACCGGGGAGCTGTTTTTT.

The chain is built from TRBV11-2 and TRBJ1-4; D ambiguous. In germline, CDR1 is SGHAT, CDR2 FQNNGV. Trimming stripped 10 bases from V and 0 bases from J, with 9 bases between. The CDR3 totals 13 residues. The CDR3, as DNA: TGTGCCACCGCCTCGTCAACTAATGAAAAACTGTTTTTT. This sequence encodes CATASSTNEKLFF.

This clone was counted only a few times. The V and J genes are TRBV2 and TRBJ1-6; 9 nucleotides line up with TRBD1. The CDR3 is 14 residues long. With 7 bases clipped from V and 10 bases from J, the junction kept 8 bases outside the gene matches. Per the germline V gene, CDR1 is SNHLY and CDR2 is FYNNEI. The CDR3: CASKPGQGWSPLHF. In DNA form, the CDR3 reads TGTGCCAGCAAACCGGGACAGGGTTGGTCACCCCTCCACTTT.

This clone was counted a single time. The chain carries TRBV5-5 and TRBJ1-5; D is undetermined. The CDR3 is 14 residues long. The V and J ends lost 0 bases and 4 bases respectively, with 8 bases between them. Germline values: CDR1 SGHKS, CDR2 YYEKEE (reference sequence). This CDR3 reads CASSLGLSNQPQHF. DNA of the CDR3: TGTGCCAGCAGCTTGGGACTGAGTAATCAGCCCCAGCATTTT.

This rearrangement joins TRBV7-6 to TRBJ1-1; weak D call: TRBD1 (5 bases). V was clipped by 5 bases and J by 4 bases, with 17 bases between them. From germline, CDR1 is SGHVS and CDR2 FNYEAQ. CDR3 size: 15 residues. Here the CDR3 reads CASSQPVLGATEAFF. CDR3 bases: TGTGCCAGCAGCCAACCGGTTTTAGGGGCCACTGAAGCTTTCTTT.

The CDR3: CASSPAVLGNEQYF. CDR3 in DNA: TGCGCCAGCAGCCCGGCGGTTTTGGGGAACGAGCAGTACTTC. V usage is TRBV4-1 and J usage is TRBJ2-7; D remains unclear. The V end was cut by 4 bases, the J end by 5 bases, with 15 bases between. The germline V gene has CDR1 MGHRA and CDR2 YSYEKL. The CDR3 length is 14 residues.

This chain connects TRBV10-2 to TRBJ1-5, with 7 bases aligning to TRBD1. Per germline, CDR1 WSHSY and CDR2 SAAADI. Germline trimming cut 6 bases from V and 4 bases from J; bases unmatched to any gene: 3. The CDR3 length is 13 residues. The CDR3 reads CASRGTVNQPQHF. CDR3 nucleotides: TGCGCCAGCAGGGGGACAGTGAATCAGCCCCAGCATTTT.

V is TRBV19 and J is TRBJ1-1, with a weak D call TRBD1 (6 bases). V lost 3 bases, J lost 4 bases, and 15 bases lay in between. CDR3 length equals 15 residues. Germline values: CDR1 LNHDA, CDR2 SQIVND (reference sequence). CDR3 bases: TGTGCCAGTAGTATCGGTCCGGGGGCGGGCACTGAAGCTTTCTTT. It yields the protein CASSIGPGAGTEAFF.

V is TRBV4-3 and J is TRBJ2-5; D gene uncertain. Germline CDR1 is LGHNA and CDR2 is YSLEER. V was cut by 0 bases and J by 5 bases, with 7 bases left in between. The CDR3 runs to 13 residues. CDR3 nucleotide sequence: TGCGCCAGCAGCCAAGAAGGGTGGGAGACCCAGTACTTC. This encodes CASSQEGWETQYF.

This chain connects TRBV10-3 to TRBJ2-5; 8 bases are shared with TRBD1. Germline V gene lookup returns CDR1 ENHRY and CDR2 SYGVKD. The V and J ends lost 4 bases and 5 bases, in that order; junction bases with no gene match: 9. The CDR3 runs to 15 residues. Here the CDR3 DNA reads TGTGCCATCAGTGGGGCTTCAGGGGGCATGGAGACCCAGTACTTC. Translation: CAISGASGGMETQYF.

The V and J genes are TRBV5-6 and TRBJ2-4; D may be TRBD2 (5 bases). CDR1 is SGHDT and CDR2 is YYEEEE in the germline V gene. Trimming left V 3 bases short and J 8 bases short, with 12 bases between. There are 13 residues in the CDR3. Here the CDR3 reads CASSSRPGDIQYF. The CDR3 region has the DNA TGTGCCAGCAGCTCTCGACCCGGGGACATTCAGTACTTC. Drawing the rest from reference TRBV5-6 and TRBJ2-4, the complete variable domain is DAGVTQSPTHLIKTRGQQVTLRCSPKSGHDTVSWYQQALGQGPQFIFQYYEEEERQRGNFPDRFSGHQFPNYSSELNVNALLLGDSALYLCASSSRPGDIQYFGAGTRLSVL.